Below are 22 T cell receptor beta chains sequenced from a single sample in a study of CD8 T cells in ankylosing spondylitis. TCRdb passed the 5' RACE reads through MiXCR, listing each CDR3 protein once. Of 350,000 or so distinct CDR3 sequences listed, approximately 10% were seen once; the top ten hold roughly 9.5%. The sequencing input was blood, either unsorted or a sorted T cell fraction (not recorded which). These receptors all come from a female donor with ankylosing spondylitis or in good health (not recorded which).

CDR3 sequence: CASSPRVGNTGELFF. The CDR3 DNA is TGTGCCAGCAGCCCGAGGGTAGGAAACACCGGGGAGCTGTTTTTT. This chain joins TRBV7-8 and TRBJ2-2, with D possibly matching TRBD2 (5 bases). CDR1 SGHVS and CDR2 FQNEAQ come from the germline V gene. Trimming took off 5 bases at V and 2 bases at J, with 12 bases between the two ends. The CDR3 totals 15 residues.

This clonotype has at least ten counts. The chain employs TRBV5-1 and TRBJ2-1, with D tentatively TRBD1 or TRBD2 (7 bases each). The germline V gene encodes CDR1 SGHRS and CDR2 YFSETQ. The CDR3 totals 15 residues. Trimming cost V 0 bases and J 9 bases, with 16 bases left between them. DNA for the CDR3: TGCGCCAGCAGCTTGGATTCAGGGGGGGGCGGTGAGCAGTTCTTC. It yields the protein CASSLDSGGGGEQFF.

In this sample, this clonotype turned up many times. The gene calls are TRBV27 and TRBJ1-5; no clear D. The CDR3 loop spans 14 amino acids. With 10 bases removed from V and 2 bases from J, the gap between germline ends came to 15 bases. Germline CDR1 reads MNHEY; CDR2 reads SMNVEV (reference sequence). The DNA for the CDR3 is TGTGCCACCGCTGGGTCGCCGGGCAATCAGCCCCAGCATTTT. It specifies CATAGSPGNQPQHF.

This clonotype was seen only a few times. The rearrangement links TRBV9 to TRBJ2-7, with D unresolved. With 4 bases removed from V and 2 bases from J, the gap between germline ends came to 10 bases. Germline CDR1 and CDR2: SGDLS and YYNGEE. The CDR3 has 13 residues. DNA for the CDR3: TGTGCCAGCAGCCCGTTGCCAGCCTACGAGCAGTACTTC. It is translated as CASSPLPAYEQYF.

This clonotype was found many times. The chain has TRBV5-1 and TRBJ2-1, with 7 nucleotides matching TRBD1. V trimming: 4 bases; J trimming: 8 bases; junction bases outside the gene matches: 6. Per the germline V gene, CDR1 is SGHRS and CDR2 is YFSETQ. This CDR3 region has 13 residues. The CDR3 nucleotides are TGCGCCAGCAGCCGGGACAGCGCGGATGAGCAGTTCTTC. This sequence encodes CASSRDSADEQFF.

This clonotype has a count of ten or more. The chain combines TRBV28 with TRBJ2-1, with 11 bases lining up with TRBD2. Trimming at V came to 4 bases and at J to 2 bases, leaving 4 bases not matched to a gene. This CDR3 has 16 amino acids. Germline CDR1 reads MDHEN; CDR2 reads SYDVKM. DNA for the CDR3: TGTGCCAGCAGTTCGCTAGCGGGAGGCCCCTACAATGAGCAGTTCTTC. It yields the protein CASSSLAGGPYNEQFF. Using reference TRBV28 and TRBJ2-1 for the parts outside the CDR3, the full variable domain is DVKVTQSSRYLVKRTGEKVFLECVQDMDHENMFWYRQDPGLGLRLIYFSYDVKMKEKGDIPEGYSVSREKKERFSLILESASTNQTSMYLCASSSLAGGPYNEQFFGPGTRLTVL.

This clonotype was seen at least ten times. The rearrangement joins TRBV4-1 to TRBJ2-3, with D perhaps assigned TRBD1 or TRBD2 (5 bases each). The V gene lost 1 base and the J gene lost 2 bases, with 13 bases spanning the gap. The CDR3 loop spans 16 amino acids. Germline lookup yields CDR1 MGHRA and CDR2 YSYEKL. CDR3: CASSQVGRIDTDTQYF. The CDR3 bases are TGCGCCAGCAGCCAAGTGGGACGGATAGACACAGATACGCAGTATTTT.

This clonotype was observed a handful of times. The CDR3, as DNA: TGTGCCAGCAGCTCGCCCAACCCGGAACGGCGGGAGTTCTTC. This sequence encodes CASSSPNPERREFF. The rearrangement links TRBV11-2 to TRBJ2-1; D may be TRBD2 (5 bases). The CDR3 runs to 14 residues. CDR1 is SGHAT and CDR2 is FQNNGV in the germline V gene. With 4 bases removed from V and 14 bases from J, the gap between germline ends came to 21 bases.

This clonotype was observed a single time. A much larger clonotype is one base distant, so this may be a read error. V usage is TRBV28 and J usage is TRBJ2-7; D is perhaps TRBD2 (6 bases). V lost 6 bases to trimming and J lost 7 bases, with 16 bases between them. This CDR3 spans 13 amino acids. Germline V gives CDR1 MDHEN, CDR2 SYDVKM. The CDR3 DNA reads TGTGCCAGCAGGTTGGGACGGGGGAATGAGCAGTACTTC. This translates into CASRLGRGNEQYF.

This rearrangement joins TRBV9 to TRBJ2-1; perhaps TRBD2 as D (6 bases). CDR1 is SGDLS and CDR2 is YYNGEE in the germline V gene. The CDR3 totals 14 residues. Trimming took off 4 bases at V and 7 bases at J, with 15 bases between the two ends. The CDR3 coding sequence is TGTGCCAGCAGCCCCGGGGGATTTCGAAATGAGCAGTTCTTC. Translating gives CASSPGGFRNEQFF.

This chain connects TRBV7-8 to TRBJ2-1; D is ambiguous. This CDR3 is built from 14 residues. V dropped 5 bases and J dropped 10 bases, with 18 bases sitting between them. Germline assignment: CDR1 SGHVS and CDR2 FQNEAQ. CDR3 amino acids: CASSPKTGLGEQFF. The DNA for the CDR3 is TGTGCCAGCAGCCCAAAGACTGGCCTAGGAGAGCAGTTCTTC.

This clonotype was seen at least ten times. This chain links TRBV28 with TRBJ1-1, with D perhaps matching TRBD1 (6 bases). CDR1 is MDHEN, CDR2 SYDVKM, per germline. CDR3 size: 14 residues. Trimming shortened V by 4 bases and J by 7 bases, and 16 bases separated the two germline ends. The CDR3 region has the DNA TGTGCCAGCAGTTCTTTAGGTGGACAGTTTGAAGCTTTCTTT. It encodes CASSSLGGQFEAFF.

This clonotype turned up a few times. The V and J genes are TRBV5-1 and TRBJ1-1; the D is unclear. V lost 3 bases and J lost 1, with 10 bases in between. Germline V gene lookup returns CDR1 SGHRS and CDR2 YFSETQ. CDR3 size: 14 residues. Here the CDR3 reads CASSSVVANTEAFF. The CDR3 coding sequence is TGCGCCAGCAGCTCGGTTGTCGCGAACACTGAAGCTTTCTTT.

This clonotype was detected ten times or more. This chain joins TRBV20-1 and TRBJ2-4; D tentatively reads TRBD1 or TRBD2 (5 bases each). The germline V and J ends were trimmed by 4 bases and 7 bases, with 17 bases remaining between them. Germline CDR1 DFQATT, CDR2 SNEGSKA (reference sequence). This CDR3 is built from 14 residues. The DNA for the CDR3 is TGCAGTGCTACCCCGACCTCGAGGGGTAACATTCAGTACTTC. This sequence encodes CSATPTSRGNIQYF.

This clonotype was detected ten times or more. V gene TRBV29-1 combines with J gene TRBJ1-1; D might be TRBD1 (5 bases). CDR3 length equals 13 residues. The germline V gene encodes CDR1 SQVTM and CDR2 ANQGSEA. V was pared by 3 bases and J by 7 bases, with 15 bases between. The CDR3 DNA reads as TGCAGCGTTGAGGGGGGAACCGGGTTTGAAGCTTTCTTT. Residues: CSVEGGTGFEAFF.

This clonotype came up a few times. The chain carries TRBV7-2 and TRBJ1-2; TRBD1 matches at 7 bases. V shed 2 bases, J shed 2 bases, and the junction held 11 bases outside the gene matches. The CDR3 totals 17 residues. Germline values: CDR1 SGHTA, CDR2 FQGNSA. The CDR3 DNA sequence: TGTGCCAGCAGCTTATTCCTGGACAGGAGACAAAACTATGGCTACACCTTC. It translates to CASSLFLDRRQNYGYTF.

This chain links TRBV27 with TRBJ1-4, with 8 bases fitting TRBD1. The CDR3 is 15 amino acids. V trimming: 5 bases; J trimming: 7 bases; junction bases outside the gene matches: 9. CDR1 and CDR2 (germline): MNHEY, SMNVEV (reference sequence). The CDR3 here is CASSPGQGLIEKLFF. Written as DNA, the CDR3 is TGTGCCAGCAGTCCCGGACAGGGACTTATTGAAAAACTGTTTTTT.

This clonotype was counted at least ten times. The CDR3 sequence is CASSSTGQGIYGYTF. The CDR3 DNA reads TGCGCCAGCAGCAGTACGGGACAGGGGATCTATGGCTACACCTTC. The chain recombines TRBV5-1 with TRBJ1-2; 10 bases fit TRBD1. Germline-derived CDR1 and CDR2 are SGHRS and YFSETQ. Unmatched junction bases numbered 7, after V lost 4 bases and J lost 4 bases. This CDR3 is 15 amino acids long.

This clonotype was counted at least ten times. The rearrangement uses TRBV5-1 and TRBJ2-7; 7 bases line up with TRBD1. CDR3 length: 12 amino acids. The V segment lost 7 bases and the J segment 5 bases; nucleotides outside the gene matches: 6. The germline V gene has CDR1 SGHRS and CDR2 YFSETQ. This chain's CDR3 is CASGLTGNEQYF. In DNA, the CDR3 is TGCGCCAGCGGACTGACAGGGAACGAGCAGTACTTC. Looking up the rest from reference TRBV5-1 and TRBJ2-7 gives the full variable domain: KAGVTQTPRYLIKTRGQQVTLSCSPISGHRSVSWYQQTPGQGLQFLFEYFSETQRNKGNFPGRFSGRQFSNSRSEMNVSTLELGDSALYLCASGLTGNEQYFGPGTRLTVT.

This clonotype was seen ten or more times. The chain links TRBV10-3 to TRBJ2-6; D might be TRBD1 (6 bases). Germline V lookup: CDR1 ENHRY, CDR2 SYGVKD. V lost 6 bases, J lost 0 bases, and 15 bases lay in between. CDR3 length: 17 residues. The CDR3 DNA reads TGTGCCATCAGAGACAGGTGGGACCTCTCTGGGGCCAACGTCCTGACTTTC. The encoded protein is CAIRDRWDLSGANVLTF.

This clonotype was found many times. The V and J genes are TRBV5-1 and TRBJ1-1, with a weak D call TRBD1 (5 bases). Germline-derived CDR1 and CDR2 are SGHRS and YFSETQ. Trimming removed 3 bases from V and 4 bases from J, with 16 bases in between. This CDR3 region has 15 residues. The CDR3 reads CASSWDLYGSTEAFF. DNA for the CDR3: TGCGCCAGCAGCTGGGACCTTTATGGGAGCACTGAAGCTTTCTTT.

Ten or more counts support this clonotype. This sequence joins TRBV29-1 and TRBJ2-3; either TRBD1 or TRBD2 may fit D (5 bases each). Trimming took off 7 bases at V and 0 bases at J, with 17 bases between the two ends. Germline V gives CDR1 SQVTM, CDR2 ANQGSEA. This CDR3 has 15 residues. The CDR3 sequence is CSASKPGPSTDTQYF. The CDR3 nucleotides are TGCAGCGCCTCAAAGCCGGGACCTAGCACAGATACGCAGTATTTT.